A single sample is the source of the 23 T cell receptor beta chains below, sequenced in a study of blood T cells in healthy people across ages. Alongside a J-beta primer mix, a sample-barcoded 5' primer served in a second PCR lasting about 6 to 11 cycles. TCRdb re-called the 5' RACE reads with MiXCR, one entry per CDR3 protein. This sample has 650,000 to 800,000 distinct CDR3 sequences, with approximately 44% found just once. The source material was blood. The origin of the receptors is a man in his sixties in good health.

This clonotype was seen ten or more times. The chain links TRBV15 to TRBJ2-5; possible D gene TRBD1, 6 bases. This CDR3 is built from 12 residues. CDR1 LNHNV and CDR2 YYDKDF come from the germline V gene (reference sequence). V lost 2 bases to trimming and J lost 5 bases, with 6 bases between them. CDR3 nucleotide sequence: TGTGCCACCAGCAGAACAGGGGAGACCCAGTACTTC. Its translation: CATSRTGETQYF.

This clonotype was observed a handful of times. The gene calls are TRBV7-9 and TRBJ1-2, with D hard to call. V lost 5 bases to trimming and J lost 2 bases, with 12 bases between them. CDR1 is SEHNR and CDR2 is FQNEAQ in the germline V gene (reference sequence). The CDR3 has 14 amino acids. The CDR3 loop reads CASSPRDGNYGYTF. The CDR3 DNA is TGTGCCAGCAGCCCTAGAGACGGCAACTATGGCTACACCTTC. The variable domain in full, completed from reference TRBV7-9 and TRBJ1-2, reads DTGVSQNPRHKITKRGQNVTFRCDPISEHNRLYWYRQTLGQGPEFLTYFQNEAQLEKSRLLSDRFSAERPKGSFSTLEIQRTEQGDSAMYLCASSPRDGNYGYTFGSGTRLTVV.

The chain carries TRBV5-4 and TRBJ1-6, with D perhaps matching TRBD1 (5 bases). V was cut by 0 bases and J by 6 bases, with 13 bases left in between. The CDR3 is made up of 16 amino acids. Germline CDR1 is SGHNT and CDR2 is YYREEE (reference sequence). CDR3 in DNA: TGTGCCAGCAGCTTGGAGGGGAGGGTTGTTAATTCACCCCTCCACTTT. Translated, it gives CASSLEGRVVNSPLHF.

Comments on this clonotype: A junction end diverges from the germline sequence, so it may reflect a read error. The CDR3 reads CASSPTGTQIFSPLNF. CDR3 nucleotides: TGTGCCAGCAGCCCTACCGGGACACAGATTTTTTCACCCCTCAACTTT. V usage is TRBV7-2 and J usage is TRBJ1-6, with D perhaps matching TRBD1 (6 bases). This CDR3 has 16 amino acids. Per the germline V gene, CDR1 is SGHTA and CDR2 is FQGNSA.

The chain uses TRBV7-9 and TRBJ1-2; D is unresolved. Trimming left V 4 bases short and J 11 bases short, with 20 bases between. Germline loops: CDR1 SEHNR, CDR2 FQNEAQ (reference sequence). The CDR3 length is 14 residues. The CDR3: CASSWSPDISWYTF. The CDR3 nucleotides read TGTGCCAGCAGCTGGAGCCCAGATATTTCGTGGTACACCTTC.

This clonotype was picked up a small number of times. The chain recombines TRBV11-2 with TRBJ2-1; 10 nucleotides match TRBD2. The CDR3 length is 16 residues. V dropped 8 bases and J dropped 3; count of bases not matched to a gene: 10. The germline gives CDR1 SGHAT, CDR2 FQNNGV. This CDR3 is CASQRNLAGDYNEQFF. The DNA for the CDR3 is TGTGCCAGCCAACGCAACCTAGCGGGGGACTACAATGAGCAGTTCTTC. Drawing the rest from reference TRBV11-2 and TRBJ2-1, the complete variable domain is EAGVAQSPRYKIIEKRQSVAFWCNPISGHATLYWYQQILGQGPKLLIQFQNNGVVDDSQLPKDRFSAERLKGVDSTLKIQPAKLEDSAVYLCASQRNLAGDYNEQFFGPGTRLTVL.

The chain is built from TRBV6-5 and TRBJ2-5, with 9 bases that match TRBD2. CDR1 is MNHEY, CDR2 SVGAGI, per germline. Trimming cost V 5 bases and J 2 bases; bases outside gene matches: 3. This CDR3 contains 14 residues. The CDR3 DNA follows: TGTGCCAGCAGTGCTAGCGGGAATCAAGAGACCCAGTACTTC. This codes for CASSASGNQETQYF.

The gene calls are TRBV30 and TRBJ1-6; D might be TRBD1 (5 bases). V lost 4 bases and J 8 bases, leaving 12 bases between the germline ends. Germline CDR1 and CDR2: GTSNPN and SVGIG (reference sequence). The CDR3 covers 13 residues. CDR3 coding DNA: TGTGCCTGGAAGGGACTCGGAGATTCACCCCTCCACTTT. Translated, it gives CAWKGLGDSPLHF.

V gene TRBV3-1 combines with J gene TRBJ1-4, with a weak D call TRBD1 (5 bases). The V end was cut by 1 base, the J end by 0 bases, with 9 bases between. The CDR3 totals 16 residues. Per germline, CDR1 LGHDT and CDR2 YNNKEL (reference sequence). As DNA, the CDR3 is TGTGCCAGCAGCCAAGGATTGGGGGCAACTAATGAAAAACTGTTTTTT. Translated, it gives CASSQGLGATNEKLFF.

The CDR3 loop is CASSAQGSYNEQFF. The CDR3 region has the DNA TGCGCCAGCAGCGCTCAGGGCTCCTACAATGAGCAGTTCTTC. This chain links TRBV5-1 with TRBJ2-1; TRBD1 might be the D (5 bases). Trimming left V 4 bases short and J 0 bases short, with 8 bases between. CDR1 is SGHRS and CDR2 is YFSETQ in the germline V gene. The CDR3 runs to 14 residues.

This chain connects TRBV7-2 to TRBJ1-2, with TRBD1 matching over 7 bases. The CDR3 spans 13 residues. The germline gives CDR1 SGHTA, CDR2 FQGNSA. V dropped 7 bases and J dropped 6; count of bases not matched to a gene: 8. The CDR3 spells CASTLSTGHGYTF. DNA for the CDR3: TGTGCCAGCACCCTGTCGACAGGGCATGGCTACACCTTC.

This clonotype showed up just once. The chain has TRBV4-1 and TRBJ2-4; TRBD1 matches 8 bases. The J call may be wrong; the DNA end is better matched by TRBJ2-7. The CDR3 spans 16 residues. The germline gives CDR1 MGHRA, CDR2 YSYEKL. The DNA for the CDR3 is TGCGCCAGCAGCCATGGACGGGCCAGGGGGCTCAACGAGCAGTACTTC. Residues: CASSHGRARGLNEQYF.

Written as DNA, the CDR3 is TGTGCCAGCAGAACATATCGACAAGTGAGATCCGAAGAGACCCAGTACTTC. Its translation is CASRTYRQVRSEETQYF. The V gene is TRBV28, the J gene TRBJ2-5; the D is unclear. The CDR3 has 17 residues. Trimming pared 6 bases from V and 3 bases from J, leaving 23 bases between. CDR1 is MDHEN, CDR2 SYDVKM, per germline. Filled out from reference TRBV28 and TRBJ2-5, the complete variable domain reads DVKVTQSSRYLVKRTGEKVFLECVQDMDHENMFWYRQDPGLGLRLIYFSYDVKMKEKGDIPEGYSVSREKKERFSLILESASTNQTSMYLCASRTYRQVRSEETQYFGPGTRLLVL.

The chain uses TRBV27 and TRBJ1-5, with D unclear. V lost 3 bases and J lost 4, with 13 bases in between. The germline CDR1 and CDR2 sequences are MNHEY and SMNVEV (reference sequence). The CDR3 spans 15 residues. CDR3 in amino acids: CASSFMGYSNQPQHF. CDR3 coding DNA: TGTGCCAGCAGTTTTATGGGTTACTCTAATCAGCCCCAGCATTTT.

This clonotype appeared a few times. The rearrangement links TRBV20-1 to TRBJ1-6; D is perhaps TRBD1 (5 bases). This CDR3 comprises 14 residues. Trimming removed 3 bases at V and 10 bases at J, with 16 bases between. Germline V gene sequence: CDR1 DFQATT, CDR2 SNEGSKA (reference sequence). The CDR3 nucleotides are TGCAGTGCTAGCCCCTCGGGACGGACCTCACCCCTCCACTTT. This codes for CSASPSGRTSPLHF.

This chain links TRBV5-1 with TRBJ2-1; D not certain. Germline lookup yields CDR1 SGHRS and CDR2 YFSETQ. The CDR3 length is 15 residues. The V and J ends lost 4 bases and 0 bases respectively, with 11 bases between them. The CDR3 DNA reads as TGCGCCAGCAGCCCGTTGGGCAGCTCCTACAATGAGCAGTTCTTC. Amino acids: CASSPLGSSYNEQFF.

This chain uses TRBV9 with TRBJ2-1; no firm D call. This CDR3 has 12 residues. The V end lost 0 bases, the J end lost 8 bases, and 6 bases lay between the germline ends. Per germline, CDR1 SGDLS and CDR2 YYNGEE. The CDR3: CASSVEFDEQFF. DNA of the CDR3: TGTGCCAGCAGCGTAGAGTTTGATGAGCAGTTCTTC.

This clonotype was seen only a few times. The chain is built from TRBV24-1 and TRBJ2-2; TRBD2 is a possible D gene (5 bases). Germline values: CDR1 KGHDR, CDR2 SFDVKD. This CDR3 is 16 amino acids long. V was shortened by 1 base and J by 1 base, with 9 bases between the two germline ends. CDR3 amino acids: CATSDFEGVNTGELFF. The CDR3 DNA sequence: TGTGCCACCAGTGATTTTGAGGGTGTGAACACCGGGGAGCTGTTTTTT.

This clonotype was detected a few times. This chain connects TRBV20-1 to TRBJ1-5; D not resolved. CDR1 and CDR2 (germline): DFQATT, SNEGSKA (reference sequence). This CDR3 has 16 residues. V shed 4 bases and J shed 3 bases, with 19 bases lying between them. The CDR3 DNA follows: TGCAGTGCTAAGCGAGTTGGGCAGAGAAACAATCAGCCCCAGCATTTT. Translated, it gives CSAKRVGQRNNQPQHF.

In its sample, this clonotype was seen a few times. The rearrangement joins TRBV29-1 to TRBJ1-2; 8 positions agree with TRBD1. The CDR3 loop spans 14 amino acids. V was clipped by 4 bases and J by 0 bases; unmatched bases: 4. The germline CDR1 and CDR2 sequences are SQVTM and ANQGSEA. The CDR3 sequence: CSVGTGNTNYGYTF. In DNA form, the CDR3 reads TGCAGCGTTGGGACAGGGAACACTAACTATGGCTACACCTTC.

This clonotype has a handful of counts. CDR3: CASTINNEQFF. CDR3 bases: TGTGCCAGCACCATAAACAATGAGCAGTTCTTC. The chain recombines TRBV7-9 with TRBJ2-1; no firm D call. V was pared by 7 bases and J by 5 bases, with 6 bases between. The germline V gene has CDR1 SEHNR and CDR2 FQNEAQ (reference sequence). CDR3 size: 11 residues.

The chain links TRBV27 to TRBJ1-6; tentatively, D is TRBD1 (5 bases). Deletions cut 6 bases from V and 10 bases from J, with 13 bases between. The CDR3 length is 13 residues. Germline V gene sequence: CDR1 MNHEY, CDR2 SMNVEV (reference sequence). DNA of the CDR3: TGTGCCAGCAGATCAGGGTTTGGATCACCCCTCCACTTT. Translation: CASRSGFGSPLHF.

A single count supports this clonotype. This sequence joins TRBV12-3 or TRBV12-4 and TRBJ2-3, with 11 positions matching TRBD1. V was pared by 4 bases and J by 4 bases, with 7 bases of the junction left unmatched. The CDR3 is 16 residues long. This chain's CDR3 is CASSYMGTGGADTQYF. In DNA form, the CDR3 reads TGTGCCAGCAGTTACATGGGGACAGGGGGGGCAGATACGCAGTATTTT.